This T cell receptor (beta chain) was identified during a study of OX40 agonist ivuxolimab in advanced cancers. Only in-frame clones appear in the TCRdb table, and some are missing; sequencing was by immunoSEQ multiplex PCR. In the table there are 40,000 to 60,000 clones, around four fifths of which are singletons. V lost 1 base to trimming and J lost 0 bases, with 9 bases between them. Germline loops: CDR1 SGHAT, CDR2 FQNNGV. This CDR3 region has 16 residues. The sequence was obtained from an adult with an advanced solid tumor such as melanoma, head and neck, liver or kidney cancer. This chain uses TRBV11-2 with TRBJ1-4; a weak D match, TRBD1 (5 bases). The sample was CD4+ or CD8+ T cells sorted from blood, taken in a trial of the OX40 agonist ivuxolimab. The CDR3 DNA follows: TGTGCCAGCAGCTTAGTAACAGGCACAACTAATGAAAAACTGTTTTTT. It yields the protein CASSLVTGTTNEKLFF. The whole variable domain, remainder taken from reference TRBV11-2 and TRBJ1-4, is EAGVAQSPRYKIIEKRQSVAFWCNPISGHATLYWYQQILGQGPKLLIQFQNNGVVDDSQLPKDRFSAERLKGVDSTLKIQPAKLEDSAVYLCASSLVTGTTNEKLFFGSGTQLSVL.